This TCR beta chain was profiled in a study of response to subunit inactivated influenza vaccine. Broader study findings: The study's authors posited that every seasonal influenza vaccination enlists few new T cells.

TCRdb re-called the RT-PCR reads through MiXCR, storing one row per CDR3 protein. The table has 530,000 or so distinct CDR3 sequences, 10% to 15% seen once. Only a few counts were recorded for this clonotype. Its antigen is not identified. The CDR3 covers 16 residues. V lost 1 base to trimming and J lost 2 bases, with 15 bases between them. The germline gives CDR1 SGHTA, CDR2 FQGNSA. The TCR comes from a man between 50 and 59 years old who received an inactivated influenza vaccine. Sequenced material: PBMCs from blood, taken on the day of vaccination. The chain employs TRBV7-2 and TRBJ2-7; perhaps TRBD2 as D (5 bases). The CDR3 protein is CASSLGGSGSTYEQYF. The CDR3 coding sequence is TGTGCCAGCAGCTTAGGAGGGTCGGGCAGCACCTACGAGCAGTACTTC. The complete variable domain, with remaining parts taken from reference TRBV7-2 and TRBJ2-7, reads GAGVSQSPSNKVTEKGKDVELRCDPISGHTALYWYRQSLGQGLEFLIYFQGNSAPDKSGLPSDRFSAERTGGSVSTLTIQRTQQEDSAVYLCASSLGGSGSTYEQYFGPGTRLTVT.